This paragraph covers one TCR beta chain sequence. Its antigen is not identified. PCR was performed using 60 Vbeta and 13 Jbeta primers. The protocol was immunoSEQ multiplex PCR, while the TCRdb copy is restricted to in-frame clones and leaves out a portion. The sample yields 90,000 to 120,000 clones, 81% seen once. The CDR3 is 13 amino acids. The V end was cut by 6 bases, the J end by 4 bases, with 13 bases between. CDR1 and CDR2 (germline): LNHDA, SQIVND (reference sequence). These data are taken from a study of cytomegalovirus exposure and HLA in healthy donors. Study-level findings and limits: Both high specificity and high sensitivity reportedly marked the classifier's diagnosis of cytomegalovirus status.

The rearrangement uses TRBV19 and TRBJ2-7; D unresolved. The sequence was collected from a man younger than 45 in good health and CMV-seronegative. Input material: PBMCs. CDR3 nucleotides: TGTGCCAGTAGAAAGAGTGGTTCTTACGAGCAGTACTTC. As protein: CASRKSGSYEQYF.